These 26 T cell receptor beta chains originate from one sample sequenced in a study of T cells in Graves' hyperthyroidism and ophthalmopathy. TCR beta CDR3 sequences were amplified from RNA transcripts. An initial round of RT-PCR targeting the TCR CDR3 relied on the HTBI primer set. One entry per CDR3 protein, called by TCRdb with MiXCR from the multiplex PCR reads. Here the sample spans around 800,000 distinct CDR3 sequences, 35% to 40% being singletons. Sequences were obtained from blood. These receptors all stem from a man aged 18 to 29 with Graves' hyperthyroidism.

This chain uses TRBV7-3 with TRBJ1-2, with TRBD1 as a possible D gene (6 bases). Germline CDR1 is SGHTA and CDR2 is FQGTGA. The CDR3 totals 12 residues. The V end lost 6 bases, the J end lost 8 bases, and 13 bases lay between the germline ends. The CDR3 reads CASSPKGGGYTF. CDR3 coding DNA: TGTGCCAGCAGTCCAAAGGGGGGCGGCTACACCTTC.

The V gene is TRBV20-1, the J gene TRBJ2-7; possible D gene TRBD1, 5 bases. V was cut by 3 bases and J by 4 bases, with 16 bases left in between. This CDR3 has 14 amino acids. Germline lookup yields CDR1 DFQATT and CDR2 SNEGSKA (reference sequence). For the CDR3, the DNA is TGCAGTGCTAGTAAAAGCAGGGAAATATACGAGCAGTACTTC. It specifies CSASKSREIYEQYF.

The rearrangement uses TRBV7-9 and TRBJ2-5; 7 nucleotides line up with TRBD2. This CDR3 has 15 amino acids. From germline, CDR1 is SEHNR and CDR2 FQNEAQ (reference sequence). Trimming took 3 bases from V and 2 from J; bases not matched to a gene: 6. The CDR3 nucleotides are TGTGCCAGCAGCTTGGCGAGCGGGGTTCAAGAGACCCAGTACTTC. This sequence encodes CASSLASGVQETQYF.

Regarding this clonotype: One end of the junction is discordant with germline, which a read error may explain. This chain uses TRBV10-3 with TRBJ1-5, with D hard to call. The CDR3 consists of 13 residues. Germline CDR1 and CDR2: ENHRY and SYGVKD. The DNA for the CDR3 is TGTGCCATCAGTGAATCTCCAAATCTGCCCCAGCATTTT. The encoded protein is CAISESPNLPQHF.

This clonotype was counted only a few times. The V and J genes are TRBV20-1 and TRBJ1-5; D is unclear. The CDR3 has 13 amino acids. Germline CDR1 reads DFQATT; CDR2 reads SNEGSKA (reference sequence). Trimming removed 6 bases at V and 2 bases at J, with 11 bases between. The CDR3 DNA reads as TGCAGTGCCAGCAAAGGCGGCAATCAGCCCCAGCATTTT. Amino acids: CSASKGGNQPQHF.

The sample holds a few counts of this clonotype. The V gene is TRBV7-9, the J gene TRBJ1-4, with D uncertain. Per germline, CDR1 SEHNR and CDR2 FQNEAQ (reference sequence). The CDR3 loop spans 13 amino acids. The V end lost 6 bases, the J end lost 8 bases, and 13 bases lay between the germline ends. CDR3 sequence reads: CASSFSRGEKLFF. CDR3 coding DNA: TGTGCCAGCAGTTTTTCTCGTGGAGAAAAACTGTTTTTT. The complete variable domain, with remaining parts taken from reference TRBV7-9 and TRBJ1-4, reads DTGVSQNPRHKITKRGQNVTFRCDPISEHNRLYWYRQTLGQGPEFLTYFQNEAQLEKSRLLSDRFSAERPKGSFSTLEIQRTEQGDSAMYLCASSFSRGEKLFFGSGTQLSVL.

The chain employs TRBV29-1 and TRBJ2-1; D not certain. The CDR3 extends over 13 amino acids. Per the germline V gene, CDR1 is SQVTM and CDR2 is ANQGSEA. V lost 4 bases and J 8 bases, leaving 15 bases between the germline ends. This CDR3 reads CSVGAYFSDEQFF. As DNA, the CDR3 is TGCAGCGTTGGAGCCTACTTCTCGGATGAGCAGTTCTTC.

This clonotype was counted a few times. V usage is TRBV12-3 or TRBV12-4 and J usage is TRBJ2-7; 7 bases map to TRBD2. CDR3 size: 14 residues. V lost 7 bases to trimming and J lost 3 bases; unmatched junction nucleotides: 9. The CDR3 nucleotides read TGTGCCAGCAAACCGGGGGGACTGAGCTACGAGCAGTACTTC. It encodes CASKPGGLSYEQYF.

This chain uses TRBV15 with TRBJ1-2; D unresolved. V lost 0 bases to trimming and J lost 8 bases, with 7 bases between them. CDR1 and CDR2 from the germline V gene are LNHNV and YYDKDF (reference sequence). There are 12 residues in the CDR3. The CDR3 sequence: CATSRDGGGYTF. CDR3 coding DNA: TGTGCCACCAGCAGAGATGGAGGAGGCTACACCTTC. Variable domain in full (rest from reference TRBV15 and TRBJ1-2): DAMVIQNPRYQVTQFGKPVTLSCSQTLNHNVMYWYQQKSSQAPKLLFHYYDKDFNNEADTPDNFQSRRPNTSFCFLDIRSPGLGDTAMYLCATSRDGGGYTFGSGTRLTVV.

With respect to this clonotype: With a much larger clone just one base away, this may be a read error. V usage is TRBV7-3 and J usage is TRBJ2-5; no firm D call. V lost 5 bases, J lost 7 bases, and 8 bases lay in between. Germline V CDR1 and CDR2: SGHTA, FQGTGA. The CDR3 spans 11 residues. CDR3: CASSHEGTQYF. The DNA for the CDR3 is TGTGCCAGCAGCCACGAAGGGACCCAGTACTTC.

This clonotype has only a few counts. The chain joins TRBV5-4 to TRBJ2-7; 7 nucleotides agree with TRBD2. Germline CDR1 is SGHNT and CDR2 is YYREEE (reference sequence). V was clipped by 0 bases and J by 2 bases; unmatched bases: 5. The CDR3 runs to 15 residues. The CDR3 reads CASSLDLAATYEQYF. The DNA of the CDR3 is TGTGCCAGCAGCTTGGATCTAGCGGCGACCTACGAGCAGTACTTC. Based on the CDR3 plus reference TRBV5-4 and TRBJ2-7, the full variable domain is ETGVTQSPTHLIKTRGQQVTLRCSSQSGHNTVSWYQQALGQGPQFIFQYYREEENGRGNFPPRFSGLQFPNYSSELNVNALELDDSALYLCASSLDLAATYEQYFGPGTRLTVT.

V is TRBV4-3 and J is TRBJ2-5; a possible D gene is TRBD2 (6 bases). The CDR3 is 16 amino acids. The germline CDR1 and CDR2 sequences are LGHNA and YSLEER. V was shortened by 0 bases and J by 2 bases, with 13 bases between the two germline ends. As DNA, the CDR3 is TGCGCCAGCAGCCAAGAGTGGTTGCGGGGACAAGAGACCCAGTACTTC. The encoded protein is CASSQEWLRGQETQYF.

This clonotype was recorded a few times. V and J are TRBV5-1 and TRBJ2-7; 8 bases line up with TRBD2. With V trimmed by 5 bases and J by 5 bases, 3 bases remained unmatched. CDR1 and CDR2 (germline): SGHRS, YFSETQ. The CDR3 contains 12 residues. Here the CDR3 DNA reads TGCGCCAGCAGGGTTAGCGGGGACGAGCAGTACTTC. Protein sequence: CASRVSGDEQYF.

The chain joins TRBV20-1 to TRBJ2-5; 8 bases agree with TRBD1. V shed 4 bases, J shed 1 base, and the junction held 8 bases outside the gene matches. The CDR3 sequence is 15 residues long. CDR1 is DFQATT and CDR2 is SNEGSKA in the germline V gene (reference sequence). CDR3 in DNA: TGCAGTGCTACCGACAGGGGCCCGTCCCAAGAGACCCAGTACTTC. It codes for CSATDRGPSQETQYF.

The rearrangement links TRBV7-9 to TRBJ2-7, with 9 bases identical to TRBD1. CDR1 and CDR2 (germline): SEHNR, FQNEAQ (reference sequence). The J segment lost 5 bases and the V segment lost 0 bases, leaving 8 bases of the junction unmatched. The CDR3 runs 16 residues. Here the CDR3 DNA reads TGTGCCAGCAGCTTAGCTGCCCCGGGACAGGGCGACGAGCAGTACTTC. Its translation: CASSLAAPGQGDEQYF.

This clonotype was seen repeatedly, ten times or more. The CDR3 DNA reads TGTGCCAGCAGCTCAGAAGGGTCCTCCTACGAGCAGTACTTC. Its protein is CASSSEGSSYEQYF. V and J are TRBV7-6 and TRBJ2-7; D remains unclear. V dropped 4 bases and J dropped 0 bases, with 10 bases sitting between them. There are 14 residues in the CDR3. Looked up from germline, CDR1 is SGHVS and CDR2 is FNYEAQ. Drawing the rest from reference TRBV7-6 and TRBJ2-7, the complete variable domain is GAGVSQSPRYKVTKRGQDVALRCDPISGHVSLYWYRQALGQGPEFLTYFNYEAQQDKSGLPNDRFSAERPEGSISTLTIQRTEQRDSAMYRCASSSEGSSYEQYFGPGTRLTVT.

The V gene is TRBV29-1, the J gene TRBJ2-1, with 10 bases aligning to TRBD1. Looked up from germline, CDR1 is SQVTM and CDR2 is ANQGSEA. The CDR3 sequence is 14 residues long. The trim removed 8 bases at V and 8 bases at J, leaving 12 bases unmatched. CDR3 residues: CSSGTGDPSDEQFF. CDR3 DNA: TGCAGCTCCGGGACAGGGGATCCCAGTGATGAGCAGTTCTTC.

The V call is TRBV29-1, the J call TRBJ1-4; TRBD1 aligns across 9 bases. The CDR3 is 14 amino acids. V lost 8 bases and J lost 6; bases outside the gene matches: 10. Germline loops: CDR1 SQVTM, CDR2 ANQGSEA. CDR3 region: CSPDPGQGDEKLFF. CDR3 coding DNA: TGCAGCCCGGACCCGGGACAGGGTGATGAAAAACTGTTTTTT.

This chain uses TRBV25-1 with TRBJ1-1; D perhaps matches TRBD1 (5 bases). The V gene's germline CDR1 is MGHDK and CDR2 SYGVNS. The CDR3 covers 12 residues. The DNA of the CDR3 is TGTGCTGTACTGTCCGGGGGCACTGAAGCTTTCTTT. This gives the protein CAVLSGGTEAFF.

The J gene is TRBJ1-5, the V gene TRBV10-3; 7 bases match TRBD1. The CDR3 extends over 13 amino acids. Looked up from germline, CDR1 is ENHRY and CDR2 is SYGVKD. Trimming removed 10 bases from V and 5 bases from J; junction bases left unmatched: 8. CDR3 region: CATGVGTDQPQHF. CDR3 in DNA: TGTGCCACCGGGGTCGGGACAGATCAGCCCCAGCATTTT.

The chain links TRBV2 to TRBJ2-5; possibly TRBD2 for D (6 bases). The germline V gene encodes CDR1 SNHLY and CDR2 FYNNEI. The length of the CDR3 is 16 residues. Trimming stripped 11 bases from V and 1 base from J, with 23 bases between. CDR3 sequence reads: CAAKTGLYPSQETQYF. In DNA, the CDR3 is TGTGCCGCGAAAACGGGACTCTATCCCAGCCAAGAGACCCAGTACTTC.

The chain employs TRBV20-1 and TRBJ2-7, with D perhaps assigned TRBD1 or TRBD2 (5 bases each). Deletions cut 6 bases from V and 4 bases from J, with 25 bases between. The germline gives CDR1 DFQATT, CDR2 SNEGSKA (reference sequence). The CDR3 totals 16 residues. The CDR3 DNA sequence: TGCAGTGCAACGGGGACCGACCCATCGGAAGAATACGAGCAGTACTTC. The encoded protein is CSATGTDPSEEYEQYF.

Ten or more counts support this clonotype. The chain combines TRBV9 with TRBJ1-6; TRBD1 might be the D (6 bases). CDR3 length equals 15 residues. V lost 0 bases and J 2 bases, leaving 6 bases between the germline ends. The germline V gene encodes CDR1 SGDLS and CDR2 YYNGEE. CDR3 bases: TGTGCCAGCAGCGTAGGGGACACCTATAATTCACCCCTCCACTTT. Protein sequence: CASSVGDTYNSPLHF.

J is TRBJ2-2 and V is TRBV6-6, with a possible D match to TRBD2 (6 bases). V was clipped by 5 bases and J by 0 bases, with 10 bases between them. Germline CDR1 MNHNY, CDR2 SVGAGI (reference sequence). The length of the CDR3 is 15 residues. CDR3 coding DNA: TGTGCCAGCAGTGGCGGGGTCACGAACACCGGGGAGCTGTTTTTT. Its protein is CASSGGVTNTGELFF.

This clonotype showed up many times. The rearrangement joins TRBV19 to TRBJ1-1; no reliable D call. The length of the CDR3 is 10 residues. The V end lost 7 bases, the J end lost 5 bases, and 5 bases lay between the germline ends. The germline CDR1 and CDR2 sequences are LNHDA and SQIVND (reference sequence). The CDR3 DNA sequence: TGTGCCAGTATGGCAACTGAAGCTTTCTTT. Encoded protein: CASMATEAFF.

This clonotype has more than one count but fewer than ten. The chain carries TRBV20-1 and TRBJ2-7; 7 positions agree with TRBD1. The germline CDR1 and CDR2 sequences are DFQATT and SNEGSKA (reference sequence). The V segment lost 6 bases and the J segment 5 bases; nucleotides outside the gene matches: 7. The CDR3 runs 12 residues. The DNA for the CDR3 is TGCAGTGCCTCCAGGGGGTTCGACGAGCAGTACTTC. Translated, it gives CSASRGFDEQYF.